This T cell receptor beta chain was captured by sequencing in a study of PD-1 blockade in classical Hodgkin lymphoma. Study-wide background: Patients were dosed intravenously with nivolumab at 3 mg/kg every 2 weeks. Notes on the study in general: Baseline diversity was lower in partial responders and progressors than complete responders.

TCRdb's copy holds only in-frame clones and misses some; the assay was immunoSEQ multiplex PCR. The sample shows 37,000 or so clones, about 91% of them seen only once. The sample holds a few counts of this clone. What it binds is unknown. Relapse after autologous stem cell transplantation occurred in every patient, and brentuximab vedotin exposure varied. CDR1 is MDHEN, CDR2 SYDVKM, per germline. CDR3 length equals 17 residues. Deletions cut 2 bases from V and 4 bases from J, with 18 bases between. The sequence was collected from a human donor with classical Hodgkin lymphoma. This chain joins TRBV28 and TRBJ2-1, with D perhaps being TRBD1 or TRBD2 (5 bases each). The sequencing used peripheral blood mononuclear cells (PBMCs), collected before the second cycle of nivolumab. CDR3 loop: CASSLGGEGFRYNEQFF. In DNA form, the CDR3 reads TGTGCCAGCAGTTTAGGCGGCGAGGGGTTTAGGTACAATGAGCAGTTCTTC.